This T cell receptor beta chain was observed in a study of tumor and adjacent non-tumor tissue in lung cancer. The study, taken as a whole, reports: TCR diversity was significantly greater in tumor than normal lung tissue. Tumor TCR diversity, when higher, was linked to shorter survival.

This CDR3 spans 13 amino acids. Germline CDR1 GTSNPN, CDR2 SVGIG (reference sequence). Remarks on this clonotype: No antigen is known for it. At one of its ends the junction is not consistent with the germline gene, which may arise from a read error.

No cell sorting was done before RNA was extracted from the tissue. Chemotherapy-naive patients with new lung cancer underwent thoracic surgery in China, August–late 2014. A modified ARM-PCR protocol with three rounds of nested PCR amplified TCRbeta. Using its own MiXCR run on the multiplex PCR reads, TCRdb lists one record per CDR3 protein. The sample has about 80,000 distinct CDR3 sequences, 72% seen once. The sequenced sample consisted of lung tumor tissue. The TCR comes from a woman aged 40 to 50 with non-small cell lung cancer. This chain links TRBV30 with TRBJ1-2, with D tentatively TRBD1 (6 bases). CDR3 nucleotide sequence: TGTGCCCGGAGGGTGACAGGCTCCTATGGCTACACGTTC. Its translation is CARRVTGSYGYTF.